One TCR beta chain is described in this entry. Original processing notes: Reference gene primer amplification gave nucleated cell count estimates. The assay was immunoSEQ multiplex PCR, and TCRdb's table has in-frame clones only and misses some. V and J calls and clone size are copied from that table; D and trimming were computed from the DNA. This table holds roughly 110,000 clones, approximately 84% found once. The data were obtained in a study of blood T cell repertoires in COVID-19. Overall study context: Sites in the United States, Italy and Spain provided acute and convalescent COVID-19 samples. The analysed material was cDNA or gDNA that came from T cells, B-cell-depleted T cells, or PBMCs.

V lost 1 base to trimming and J lost 0 bases, with 4 bases between them. The CDR3 is 13 amino acids. Germline assignment: CDR1 SGHDT and CDR2 YYEEEE. The clonotype originates from a human donor in a cohort sampled during active COVID-19. The rearrangement uses TRBV5-6 and TRBJ1-1; D gene unclear. The sequencing input was peripheral blood. CDR3 coding DNA: TGTGCCAGCAGCTTGCAAATGAACACTGAAGCTTTCTTT. This sequence encodes CASSLQMNTEAFF.